Listed here are 25 T cell receptor beta chains from one sample, sequenced in a study of molecular identifiers for immune sequencing clone quantification (dated by TCRdb to 2017 to 2018). Libraries were constructed by PCR. The reads were generated on an Illumina MiSeq. TCRdb took the public reads, trimmed them with fastp at Q25, ran MiXCR for clone calling and kept in-frame beta chains. Entries that share a CDR3 protein sequence are merged under the most common genes and DNA. Within this sample are about 40,000 distinct CDR3 sequences, with about 18% of them counted one time only. The top ten clones comprise roughly 7% of the sample. The sequenced sample was naive CD8+ T cells from blood, with Jurkat cell RNA spiked in. The cell subset or site label of this sample denotes: FACS-sorted CD8+CD4-CCR7+CD45RA+ naive T cells. Receptors were obtained from a human donor in good health. Some libraries in this study had Jurkat cell RNA spiked in.

Many counts were recorded for this clonotype. This sequence joins TRBV5-6 and TRBJ2-7, with D perhaps TRBD1 (5 bases). Trimming took 4 bases from V and 4 from J, leaving 12 bases between them. This CDR3 region has 13 residues. CDR1 is SGHDT and CDR2 is YYEEEE in the germline V gene. CDR3 nucleotides: TGTGCCAGCAGCCCCCCGACAGTTTACGAGCAGTACTTC. Translated: CASSPPTVYEQYF.

This clonotype was observed a few times. J is TRBJ2-2 and V is TRBV7-8; the match to TRBD2 covers 8 bases. V dropped 8 bases and J dropped 5; count of bases not matched to a gene: 13. Per the germline V gene, CDR1 is SGHVS and CDR2 is FQNEAQ. The CDR3 consists of 16 residues. The CDR3 sequence: CASGWRREGRTGELFF. The DNA of the CDR3 is TGTGCCAGCGGATGGAGACGGGAGGGCCGTACCGGGGAGCTGTTTTTT.

This rearrangement joins TRBV5-1 to TRBJ2-7, with 13 bases fitting TRBD2. This CDR3 has 14 amino acids. With V trimmed by 6 bases and J by 5 bases, 5 bases remained unmatched. Germline CDR1 is SGHRS and CDR2 is YFSETQ. The CDR3 loop is CASTLGTSGNEQYF. The DNA of the CDR3 is TGCGCCAGCACCCTGGGGACTAGCGGGAACGAGCAGTACTTC.

This clonotype was observed at least ten times. The chain links TRBV7-9 to TRBJ1-1, with a weak D call TRBD1 (6 bases). Trimming removed 5 bases at V and 1 base at J, with 20 bases between. The CDR3 extends over 17 amino acids. The germline V gene encodes CDR1 SEHNR and CDR2 FQNEAQ (reference sequence). CDR3 amino acids: CASSITWPSRGNTEAFF. The DNA for the CDR3 is TGTGCCAGCAGCATTACCTGGCCGAGCAGGGGGAACACTGAAGCTTTCTTT.

The chain carries TRBV28 and TRBJ1-1; D is unresolved. Between the trimmed V and J ends, which lost 2 bases and 1 base, there was a span of 5 bases. CDR3 length equals 13 residues. Germline V gene sequence: CDR1 MDHEN, CDR2 SYDVKM. The CDR3 nucleotides read TGTGCCAGCAGTTTAACGGGGAACACTGAAGCTTTCTTT. It translates to CASSLTGNTEAFF.

The chain has TRBV7-6 and TRBJ2-3, with 9 bases lining up with TRBD2. Germline V CDR1 and CDR2: SGHVS, FNYEAQ. The V and J ends lost 5 bases and 2 bases, in that order; junction bases with no gene match: 11. The CDR3 consists of 17 residues. The CDR3, as DNA: TGTGCCAGCAGCCCGCCCCGAGCGGGAGGACCCACAGATACGCAGTATTTT. Amino acids: CASSPPRAGGPTDTQYF.

This clonotype has a count of ten or more. This chain joins TRBV5-6 and TRBJ1-2; D is unclear. The germline V gene has CDR1 SGHDT and CDR2 YYEEEE. V was pared by 0 bases and J by 8 bases, with 8 bases between. The CDR3 has 12 amino acids. The CDR3 DNA follows: TGTGCCAGCAGCTTGGATCCCGGGGGCTACACCTTC. Encoded protein: CASSLDPGGYTF.

The chain has TRBV4-3 and TRBJ1-2, with D perhaps TRBD1 (5 bases). V lost 4 bases and J lost 7, with 13 bases in between. The CDR3 extends over 13 amino acids. CDR1 and CDR2 (germline): LGHNA, YSLEER. The CDR3 sequence: CASSPDRGGGYTF. CDR3 bases: TGCGCCAGCAGCCCAGATCGGGGGGGTGGCTACACCTTC.

CDR3: CASSLGLGTGETQYF. In DNA, the CDR3 is TGCGCCAGCAGCTTGGGTCTAGGGACAGGGGAGACCCAGTACTTC. The chain has TRBV5-1 and TRBJ2-5; TRBD1 matches at 9 bases. The junction had 5 bases not matched to a gene; V was cut back by 0 bases and J by 5 bases. The CDR3 is 15 amino acids. CDR1 and CDR2 (germline): SGHRS, YFSETQ.

The CDR3 nucleotides are TGCGCCAGCAGCCAAGATACGGGAGTGTTAGATACGCAGTATTTT. Its protein is CASSQDTGVLDTQYF. The J gene is TRBJ2-3, the V gene TRBV4-1, with D perhaps TRBD2 (6 bases). The CDR3 has 15 residues. Trimming cost V 0 bases and J 5 bases, with 12 bases left between them. Germline CDR1 reads MGHRA; CDR2 reads YSYEKL.

The genes are TRBV9 and TRBJ2-7; D is unresolved. V was clipped by 2 bases and J by 0 bases, with 9 bases between them. Germline CDR1 SGDLS, CDR2 YYNGEE. There are 14 residues in the CDR3. The CDR3 nucleotides read TGTGCCAGCAGCGTCGCGGCAAGCTCCTACGAGCAGTACTTC. Encoded protein: CASSVAASSYEQYF.

Worth noting for this clonotype: With a much larger clone just one base away, this may be a read error. The chain joins TRBV29-1 to TRBJ2-3; D not certain. This CDR3 is 12 amino acids long. Germline V gene data show CDR1 as SQVTM and CDR2 as ANQGSEA. Written as DNA, the CDR3 is TGCAGCGTTGGGCTGCGGATAGATGCGCAGTATTTT. Amino acids: CSVGLRIDAQYF.

Many counts were recorded for this clonotype. The gene calls are TRBV3-1 and TRBJ2-7, with D uncertain. Germline V gives CDR1 LGHDT, CDR2 YNNKEL (reference sequence). The CDR3 is 17 amino acids. Trimming took 2 bases from V and 0 from J, leaving 17 bases between them. This chain's CDR3 is CASSQRPWPVSSYEQYF. The CDR3, as DNA: TGTGCCAGCAGCCAAAGGCCATGGCCAGTAAGCTCCTACGAGCAGTACTTC.

This clonotype was counted at least ten times. V and J are TRBV7-2 and TRBJ2-1; 8 bases fit TRBD2. The CDR3 is 15 amino acids. V dropped 4 bases and J dropped 2; count of bases not matched to a gene: 4. Looked up from germline, CDR1 is SGHTA and CDR2 is FQGNSA. The CDR3 protein is CASSWSGRAYNEQFF. In DNA, the CDR3 is TGTGCCAGCAGCTGGAGCGGGAGAGCCTACAATGAGCAGTTCTTC.

This clonotype showed up many times. The V gene is TRBV16, the J gene TRBJ2-7; the match to TRBD2 covers 8 bases. CDR1 is KGHSY and CDR2 is FQNENV in the germline V gene. The V gene end was trimmed by 2 bases and the J gene end by 3 bases; junction bases not matched to a gene: 6. The CDR3 is made up of 15 amino acids. This CDR3 is CASSQIGGGNYEQYF. In DNA, the CDR3 is TGTGCCAGCAGCCAAATTGGCGGGGGGAACTACGAGCAGTACTTC.

This clonotype was seen many times. This rearrangement joins TRBV5-1 to TRBJ2-3; possible D gene TRBD1, 5 bases. Per germline, CDR1 SGHRS and CDR2 YFSETQ. The CDR3 is 14 amino acids. V lost 2 bases to trimming and J lost 2 bases, with 9 bases between them. CDR3 DNA sequence: TGCGCCAGCAGCTTTGACAGCTTCACAGATACGCAGTATTTT. It translates to CASSFDSFTDTQYF.

CDR3 in DNA: TGTGCCAGCGCACCGGCCCCATTGGCGGATGAGCAGTTCTTC. Translated: CASAPAPLADEQFF. The rearrangement uses TRBV7-6 and TRBJ2-1; no reliable D call. Trimming removed 8 bases from V and 8 bases from J, with 19 bases in between. From germline, CDR1 is SGHVS and CDR2 FNYEAQ. The length of the CDR3 is 14 residues.

On this clonotype itself: A read error is possible here, since a much larger clone lies one base away. The CDR3 region has the DNA TGTGCCAGCGGGTGGGCACCGCCTGAAGCTCTCTTT. Protein product: CASGWAPPEALF. The rearrangement links TRBV6-1 to TRBJ1-1; unclear D gene. This CDR3 region has 12 residues. The germline V gene has CDR1 MNHNS and CDR2 SASEGT.

This clonotype turned up a few times. J is TRBJ2-1 and V is TRBV5-1; 8 nucleotides agree with TRBD1. Losses at the gene ends were 0 bases for V and 6 bases for J; bases not matched to a gene: 2. CDR3 length: 14 residues. In germline, CDR1 is SGHRS, CDR2 YFSETQ. The CDR3 loop is CASSLGQGINEQFF. The CDR3 DNA sequence: TGCGCCAGCAGCTTGGGACAGGGGATCAATGAGCAGTTCTTC.

This clonotype has a count of ten or more. J is TRBJ2-1 and V is TRBV2, with unresolved D. The V end was cut by 3 bases, the J end by 3 bases, with 9 bases between. CDR3 length: 14 residues. Germline V gene data show CDR1 as SNHLY and CDR2 as FYNNEI. As DNA, the CDR3 is TGTGCCAGCAGTGATTGGCAGAACTACAATGAGCAGTTCTTC. This translates into CASSDWQNYNEQFF.

This clonotype was detected ten times or more. J is TRBJ2-7 and V is TRBV12-3 or TRBV12-4; D is unclear. V gave up 3 bases and J gave up 3 bases, with 15 bases separating them. The CDR3 is 15 amino acids. This CDR3 is CASSLGWDTRYEQYF. Here the CDR3 DNA reads TGTGCCAGCAGTTTGGGGTGGGATACTCGCTACGAGCAGTACTTC.

This clonotype was observed a handful of times. The chain combines TRBV2 with TRBJ2-2, with D possibly being TRBD1 (6 bases). Between the trimmed V and J ends, which lost 4 bases and 7 bases, there was a span of 10 bases. Looked up from germline, CDR1 is SNHLY and CDR2 is FYNNEI. The CDR3 covers 13 residues. The CDR3 DNA follows: TGTGCCAGCAGTGCCCAGGGGAACGGGGAGCTGTTTTTT. Translation gives CASSAQGNGELFF.

This clonotype was recorded many times. The chain links TRBV20-1 to TRBJ2-7; TRBD1 or TRBD2 may be the D gene (5 bases each). Germline V gene lookup returns CDR1 DFQATT and CDR2 SNEGSKA (reference sequence). V dropped 5 bases and J dropped 2 bases, with 13 bases sitting between them. CDR3 length equals 13 residues. CDR3 in amino acids: CSAGTPWTYEQYF. CDR3 bases: TGCAGTGCTGGGACCCCCTGGACCTACGAGCAGTACTTC.

This clonotype was seen more than once but under ten times. In DNA, the CDR3 is TGTGCCAGCAGCGTCGGGACAGACCTCTACTATGGCTACACCTTC. It specifies CASSVGTDLYYGYTF. The V and J genes are TRBV9 and TRBJ1-2, with TRBD1 matching 7 bases. J lost 3 bases, V lost 2 bases, and 7 bases had no gene match. The CDR3 covers 15 residues. The germline V gene has CDR1 SGDLS and CDR2 YYNGEE.

This clonotype was detected ten times or more. The rearrangement links TRBV28 to TRBJ1-2; 7 bases agree with TRBD1. The CDR3 is made up of 17 amino acids. The germline CDR1 and CDR2 sequences are MDHEN and SYDVKM. Trimming removed 5 bases from V and 1 base from J; junction bases left unmatched: 13. CDR3 loop: CASSPLVTGDNNYGYTF. The CDR3 coding sequence is TGTGCCAGCAGTCCCCTCGTAACAGGGGACAATAACTATGGCTACACCTTC.